A selection of T cell receptor beta chains follows, all from one sample in a study of OX40 agonist ivuxolimab in advanced cancers. The protocol was immunoSEQ multiplex PCR, while the TCRdb copy is restricted to in-frame clones and leaves out a portion. Among 90,000 to 120,000 clones listed, over 75% were seen once. The sequences come from CD4+ or CD8+ T cells sorted from blood, collected in a trial of the OX40 agonist ivuxolimab. These receptors all stem from an adult with an advanced solid tumor such as melanoma, head and neck, liver or kidney cancer. The CDR3 runs from the conserved cysteine through the conserved F or W. A D gene is named only where the DNA matches it firmly.

v_gene,d_gene,CDR3aa
TRBV18,TRBD2,CASSLRTSGTSTDTQYF
TRBV11-2,.,CASSFKTTDTQYF
TRBV2,TRBD1,CASSYSRQGAGTEAFF
TRBV5-1,TRBD1,CASSLGTVSTDTQYF
TRBV18,TRBD2,CASSQDSRTSGYNEQFF
TRBV6-6,TRBD1,CASSRTRGREQYF
TRBV7-2,.,CASSLGTYRAQTQYF
TRBV5-4,.,CASSLGQVGEQYF
TRBV5-6,.,CASSLEGRWGTDTQYF
TRBV29-1,.,CSVGEARYEQYF
TRBV9,.,CASSSGLYNEQFF
TRBV19,.,CASSIGWGGGQPQHF
TRBV7-9,.,CASSLYGTQNTEAFF
TRBV28,TRBD1,CASRSTGMNTEAFF
TRBV9,TRBD1,CASSISTGATTNEQFF
TRBV2,TRBD1,CASSDRTGSEKLFF
TRBV18,TRBD1,CASSPMTGAETQYF
TRBV7-3,.,CASSKTSRDEQFF
TRBV10-1,.,CASRGGLYEQYF
TRBV29-1,.,CSAREGRNTIYF
TRBV7-2,.,CASSLTVNYEQYF
TRBV5-1,.,CASSLAGREKLFF
TRBV6-6,.,CASRGRDYGYTF
TRBV9,.,CASSVDGRGDTEAFF
TRBV5-1,.,CASSLGQLSGANVLTF
TRBV5-6,TRBD2,CASSPLGLTSGTYEQYF
TRBV10-3,TRBD2,CAIKGLAGGTEQFF
TRBV11-3,TRBD2,CASSSGREVPYEQYF
TRBV7-2,TRBD2,CASSLAGGRDEQFF
TRBV5-1,.,CASSYGTPYQETQYF
TRBV18,TRBD1,CASSRTENRGFSYEQYF
TRBV20-1,.,CSASSETQYF
TRBV7-9,.,CASSFFGKRPTDTQYF
TRBV25-1,TRBD2,CASNQLATYNEQFF
TRBV23-1,.,CASSQPLGGETNEKLFF
TRBV5-4,.,CASSFGGVNTEAFF
TRBV27,TRBD2,CASSLSGRAIAQYF
TRBV7-2,TRBD1,CASSLAGTGGPQETQYF
TRBV6-5,.,CASSYSIMRGIGGYTF
TRBV4-3,TRBD2,CASSQALLGTSGNANTGELFF
TRBV7-2,TRBD2,CASSNPRTSGSTYEQYF
TRBV28,TRBD1,CASSRWDRGQFNEQFF
TRBV19,.,CASSWEAYEQYF
TRBV7-9,.,CASSLVFVGTGELFF
TRBV6-1,TRBD1,CASRRQGAGANVLTF
TRBV5-1,TRBD2,CASSLAGLAEVKTQYF
TRBV19,TRBD1,CASRAQGGTYEQYF
TRBV21-1,.,CASSQSTHAHLLAGFQETQYF
TRBV28,TRBD1,CASSRGQGRNTIYF
TRBV4-2,TRBD1,CASSHDRGPPNTEAFF
TRBV6-1,TRBD1,CAGRDSSGNTIYF
TRBV30,.,CAWSVGGNIQYF
TRBV9,.,CASSVGRTPNTGELFF
TRBV9,.,CASSVVSGYTGELFF
TRBV18,.,CASSPEDVGGGGIYGYTF
TRBV28,TRBD1,CASSTGGASGNTIYF
TRBV2,TRBD1,CASNTQGAREQYF
TRBV7-8,TRBD1,CASSVYRGISGANVLTF
TRBV28,TRBD1,CASSSPGQGKNIQYF